This T cell receptor beta chain was obtained from a study of T cell responses to AZD1222 COVID-19 vaccine (dated by TCRdb to the early 2020s). Background on the whole study: A total of around 240 trial participants underwent TCR sequencing, of whom roughly 210 received two doses of AZD1222 and some 26 received two doses of the MenACWY control vaccine. Trial participants were enrolled into age subgroups of 18-55, 56-69 and 70-plus years, which contained 148, 28 and 57 TCR-sequenced participants, respectively.

Concerning this clone: It has no known antigen specificity. No clone much larger than this one lies a single base away; base qualities are absent.

The CDR3 regions of human TCRbeta chains were subjected to immunosequencing. Regarding the original processing steps: TCRs in the repertoires were matched against a reference library of SARS-CoV-2-specific TCRs that had been generated with the MIRA antigen-specificity platform. Breadth was defined as the fraction of unique TCRs that were SARS-CoV-2-associated. Depth was defined as the fraction of total T cells that were SARS-CoV-2-associated. Using the MIRA data, each spike-specific TCR was assigned both to the spike region to which the TCR was reactive and to a CD4 or CD8 class. Log10-transformed breadth and depth values were compared by one-way ANOVA with Sidak's multiple comparisons tests. Sourced from immuneACCESS, this table was stored by TCRdb with only in-frame sequences that have V and J called. A share of the clones is absent; for the studies checked, an unresolved V gene accounts for under half, and the remainder has no known explanation. That table furnishes V, J and clone size, whereas the DNA furnished D and trimming. The sample includes about 150,000 clones, with approximately 90% observed a single time. The ten largest clonotypes hold 3.2% of the sample.

The time point label here, explained by the study, means: about 28 days (+/-7) after the second vaccine dose. Because spike-specific TCR depth and breadth did not differ between the two schedules, AZD1222 recipients who got a second dose at roughly 4 weeks were pooled with those who got a second dose at roughly 12 weeks. Vaccinee samples came from UK trials COV001 and COV002, including a single-blind randomized controlled phase 2/3 trial of AZD1222 (ChAdOx1 nCoV-19) in healthy adults. Trial participant PBMC samples were collected at day 0 and day 28 after the second dose for TCRbeta chain sequencing. General findings and caveats noted by the study authors: After two AZD1222 doses, both the breadth and the depth of spike-specific TCRs were significantly higher than at day 0 and than in MenACWY recipients. Participants were mostly white British and included more females than males, and it was suggested by the authors that clonal diversity may have been underestimated. No day 14 peak-response samples were available, so repertoires were characterized only after the peak T cell response. In the small 56-69-year group, the increase in depth fell short of significance, most likely because of low power. Conclusions about previously exposed vaccinees are limited, since just a handful of AZD1222 recipients were seropositive for SARS-CoV-2 at baseline. Reportedly, almost half of the unique spike-specific TCRs recognized epitopes lying outside the regions that are mutated in the B.1.351 and B.1.1.7 variants. The whole spike protein was spanned by vaccine-associated CD4 TCRs, and dominant responses were seen in regions 160-218 and 743-854.

The V end loses 8 bases and the J end loses 0 bases, and a stretch of 17 bases separates them. Based on the germline V gene (reference sequence), the CDR1 and CDR2 sequences are LGHDT and YNNKEL. From its cysteine to its phenylalanine, the CDR3 spans 17 amino acids. Only CDR3 DNA remains: 51 bases, in frame from the first base. The chain is assembled from TRBV3-1 (or the pseudogene TRBV3-2) and TRBJ2-6; the D region possibly corresponds to TRBD1 (5 bases align). The sample was peripheral blood, taken 28 days after the second AZD1222 dose. This TCR was sampled from an adult who received the AZD1222 COVID-19 vaccine. The CDR3 in this case is CASSPGTGISGANVLTF. The nucleotide sequence reads as follows: TGTGCCAGCTCCCCTGGCACAGGAATCTCTGGGGCCAACGTCCTGACTTTC.